The source of this T cell receptor beta chain is a study of T-cell memory formation after mild COVID-19. One entry per CDR3 protein results from TCRdb running MiXCR on the 5' RACE reads. The table has approximately 580,000 distinct CDR3 sequences, around 20% seen once. Study conclusions and caveats: Contracting clones, day 15 to 85, had balanced CD4/CD8, and later expanders favored CD4+.

Comment on this clonotype: The target antigen is unknown.

The CDR3 is made up of 15 amino acids. The germline CDR1 and CDR2 sequences are SGHVS and FQNEAQ. Trimming at V came to 2 bases and at J to 6 bases, leaving 7 bases not matched to a gene. The source is an adult woman who had mild COVID-19 (a few samples of this study predate the infection). Cell type and time point are not known. The V and J genes are TRBV7-8 and TRBJ2-7; 10 bases fit TRBD2. The sequencing input was PBMCs or a T cell subset sorted from them (not recorded which). The DNA of the CDR3 is TGTGCCAGCAGCTTACCTAGCGGGAGAATTGGCGAGCAGTACTTC. This translates into CASSLPSGRIGEQYF.